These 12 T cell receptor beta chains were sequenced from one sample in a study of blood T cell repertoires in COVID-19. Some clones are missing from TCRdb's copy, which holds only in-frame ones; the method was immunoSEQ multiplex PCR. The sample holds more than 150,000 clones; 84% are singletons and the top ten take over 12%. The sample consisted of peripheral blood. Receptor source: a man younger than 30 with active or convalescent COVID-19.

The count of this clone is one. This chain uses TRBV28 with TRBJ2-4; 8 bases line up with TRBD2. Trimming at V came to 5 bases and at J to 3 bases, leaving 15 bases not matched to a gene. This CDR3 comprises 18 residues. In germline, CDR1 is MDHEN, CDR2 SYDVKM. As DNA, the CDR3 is TGTGCCAGCAGTCCCCCCCTAGGGCGGGGGGCACGCAAAAACATTCAGTACTTC. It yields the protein CASSPPLGRGARKNIQYF.

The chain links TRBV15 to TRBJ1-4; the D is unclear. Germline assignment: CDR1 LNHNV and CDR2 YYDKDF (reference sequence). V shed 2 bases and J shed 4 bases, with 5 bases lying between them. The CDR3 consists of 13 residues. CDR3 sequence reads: CATSRTRNEKLFF. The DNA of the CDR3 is TGTGCCACCAGCAGAACTCGTAATGAAAAACTGTTTTTT.

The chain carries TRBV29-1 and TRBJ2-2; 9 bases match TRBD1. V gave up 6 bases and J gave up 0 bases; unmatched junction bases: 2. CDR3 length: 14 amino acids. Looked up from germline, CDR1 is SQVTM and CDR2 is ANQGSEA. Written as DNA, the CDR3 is TGCAGCGTACGGGACAGGGCGAACACCGGGGAGCTGTTTTTT. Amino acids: CSVRDRANTGELFF.

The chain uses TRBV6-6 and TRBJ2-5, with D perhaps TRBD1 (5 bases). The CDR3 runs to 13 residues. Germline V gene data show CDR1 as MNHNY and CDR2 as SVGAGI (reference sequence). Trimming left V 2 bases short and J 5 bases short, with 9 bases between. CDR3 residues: CASSYGAEETQYF. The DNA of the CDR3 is TGTGCCAGCAGTTACGGGGCAGAGGAGACCCAGTACTTC.

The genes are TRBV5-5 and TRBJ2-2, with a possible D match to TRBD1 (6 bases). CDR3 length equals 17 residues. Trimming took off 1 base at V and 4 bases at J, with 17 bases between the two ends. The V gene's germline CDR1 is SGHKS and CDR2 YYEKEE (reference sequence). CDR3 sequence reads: CASSLTLQGISTGELFF. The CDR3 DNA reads TGTGCCAGCAGCTTGACCTTACAGGGTATCTCCACCGGGGAGCTGTTTTTT.

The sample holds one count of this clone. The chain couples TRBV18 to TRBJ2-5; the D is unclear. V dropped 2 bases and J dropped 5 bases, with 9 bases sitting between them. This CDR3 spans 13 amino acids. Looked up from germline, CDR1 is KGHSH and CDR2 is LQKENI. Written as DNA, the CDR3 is TGTGCCAGCTCACCAGGGCGACGGGAGACCCAGTACTTC. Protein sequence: CASSPGRRETQYF.

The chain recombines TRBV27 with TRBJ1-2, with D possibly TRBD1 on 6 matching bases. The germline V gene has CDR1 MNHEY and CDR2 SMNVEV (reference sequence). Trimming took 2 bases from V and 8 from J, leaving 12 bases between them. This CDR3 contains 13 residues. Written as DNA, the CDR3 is TGTGCCAGCAGTTTAGAGGGCGGGGGCGGCTACACCTTC. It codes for CASSLEGGGGYTF.

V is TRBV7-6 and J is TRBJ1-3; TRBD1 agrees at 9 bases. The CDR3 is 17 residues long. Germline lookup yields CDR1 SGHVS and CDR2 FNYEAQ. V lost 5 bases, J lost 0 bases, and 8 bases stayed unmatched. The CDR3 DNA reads TGTGCCAGCAGCAATGGACAGGGGTCTTACTCTGGAAACACCATATATTTT. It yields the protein CASSNGQGSYSGNTIYF. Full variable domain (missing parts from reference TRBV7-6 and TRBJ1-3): GAGVSQSPRYKVTKRGQDVALRCDPISGHVSLYWYRQALGQGPEFLTYFNYEAQQDKSGLPNDRFSAERPEGSISTLTIQRTEQRDSAMYRCASSNGQGSYSGNTIYFGEGSWLTVV.

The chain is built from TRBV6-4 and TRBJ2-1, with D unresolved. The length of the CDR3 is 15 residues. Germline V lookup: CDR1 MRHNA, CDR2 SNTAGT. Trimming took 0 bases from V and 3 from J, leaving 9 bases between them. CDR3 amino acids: CASSDSATDYNEQFF. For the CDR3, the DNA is TGTGCCAGCAGTGACTCGGCAACAGACTACAATGAGCAGTTCTTC.

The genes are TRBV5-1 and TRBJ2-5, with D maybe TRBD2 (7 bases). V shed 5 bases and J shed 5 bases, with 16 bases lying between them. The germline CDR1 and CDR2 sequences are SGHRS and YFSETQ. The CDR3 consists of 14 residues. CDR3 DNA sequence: TGCGCCAGCAGGTCCCGGGGGGCCGGGGAGACCCAGTACTTC. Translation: CASRSRGAGETQYF.

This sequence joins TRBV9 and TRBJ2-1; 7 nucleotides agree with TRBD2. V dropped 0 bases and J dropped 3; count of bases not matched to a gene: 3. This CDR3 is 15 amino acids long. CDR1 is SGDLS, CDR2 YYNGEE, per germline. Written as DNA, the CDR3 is TGTGCCAGCAGCGTAGGGCTAGCGGTCTACAATGAGCAGTTCTTC. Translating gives CASSVGLAVYNEQFF.

CDR3 sequence (DNA): TGTGCCAGCAGTTTCTTCAATCAGCCCCAGCATTTT. Translation: CASSFFNQPQHF. The chain joins TRBV27 to TRBJ1-5; D not certain. Germline assignment: CDR1 MNHEY and CDR2 SMNVEV (reference sequence). This CDR3 has 12 amino acids. V dropped 3 bases and J dropped 3 bases, with 3 bases sitting between them.